The rows below give T cell receptor beta chains drawn from one sample of a study of shared clonotypes between healthy human individuals. Method: immunoSEQ multiplex PCR; TCRdb's copy keeps in-frame clones and lacks some. The sample includes 2 million to 2.5 million clones, more than 90% seen only once; the top ten take around 0.13%. Sequenced sample: naive CD4+ T cells sorted from blood. Source of these receptors: a man aged 18 to 35 in good health. The CDR3 runs from the conserved cysteine through the conserved F or W. D genes are given only for firm matches. Size is stated for part of the rows, as once, few or many counts, or as a class when the clone is expanded.

CDR3 DNA: TGTGCCTGGAGTGTAGGGGGGAAGAGCGGGGAGCTGTTTTTT
CDR3 protein: CAWSVGGKSGELFF
clone size: -
D gene: -
J gene: TRBJ2-2
V gene: TRBV30

CDR3 DNA: TGTGCCAGCAGTGACTTTGGGCCCGGCGGAGAGCAGTACTTC
CDR3 protein: CASSDFGPGGEQYF
clone size: -
D gene: -
J gene: TRBJ2-7
V gene: TRBV6-1

CDR3 DNA: TGTGCCAGCAAACCGGGACAGGGTAATTCACCCCTCCACTTT
CDR3 protein: CASKPGQGNSPLHF
clone size: -
D gene: TRBD1
J gene: TRBJ1-6
V gene: TRBV6-1

CDR3 DNA: TGTGCCAGCAGCTTGGATAGCGGGTCCACAGATACGCAGTATTTT
CDR3 protein: CASSLDSGSTDTQYF
clone size: -
D gene: TRBD2
J gene: TRBJ2-3
V gene: TRBV7-9

CDR3 DNA: TGTGCCAGCAGCTTAGAAGGCTTGGCGGATACGCAGTATTTT
CDR3 protein: CASSLEGLADTQYF
clone size: -
D gene: -
J gene: TRBJ2-3
V gene: TRBV7-9

CDR3 DNA: TGTGCCAGCAAACTAGCGGGAACCTACGAGCAGTACTTC
CDR3 protein: CASKLAGTYEQYF
clone size: -
D gene: TRBD2
J gene: TRBJ2-7
V gene: TRBV2

CDR3 DNA: TGTGCCAGCTCACCACCGGACAGGCTTGGCTACACCTTC
CDR3 protein: CASSPPDRLGYTF
clone size: -
D gene: TRBD1
J gene: TRBJ1-2
V gene: TRBV18

CDR3 DNA: TGTGCCAGCACCCTCGACAGGCCACACATACGCGACGCATCATACGAGCAGTACTTC
CDR3 protein: CASTLDRPHIRDASYEQYF
clone size: -
D gene: -
J gene: TRBJ2-7
V gene: TRBV11-3

CDR3 DNA: TGTGCGGGGGAGCCCTCTGGGGCCAACGTCCTGACTTTC
CDR3 protein: CAGEPSGANVLTF
clone size: -
D gene: -
J gene: TRBJ2-6
V gene: TRBV6-1

CDR3 DNA: TGTGCCATCAGCGGGACAGGGACATCCTACGAGCAGTACTTC
CDR3 protein: CAISGTGTSYEQYF
clone size: -
D gene: TRBD1
J gene: TRBJ2-7
V gene: TRBV10-3

CDR3 DNA: TGTGCCAGCAGGGCCCGGGGGCACTCCTACGAGCAGTACTTC
CDR3 protein: CASRARGHSYEQYF
clone size: -
D gene: -
J gene: TRBJ2-7
V gene: TRBV2

CDR3 DNA: TGTGCCTGGAGTCTAAAAAAGGGGACAGGGGCCTGGGGGGGCAATCAGCCCCAGCATTTT
CDR3 protein: CAWSLKKGTGAWGGNQPQHF
clone size: -
D gene: TRBD1
J gene: TRBJ1-5
V gene: TRBV30

CDR3 DNA: TGTGCCAGCAGTTATAGCTACGAGCAGTACTTC
CDR3 protein: CASSYSYEQYF
clone size: -
D gene: -
J gene: TRBJ2-7
V gene: TRBV2

CDR3 DNA: TGTGCCTGGAGTCCCCGGAAGAACACTGAAGCTTTCTTT
CDR3 protein: CAWSPRKNTEAFF
clone size: -
D gene: -
J gene: TRBJ1-1
V gene: TRBV30

CDR3 DNA: TGTGCCAGCAGCTTAGGACAGGTGAACACTGAAGCTTTCTTT
CDR3 protein: CASSLGQVNTEAFF
clone size: few
D gene: -
J gene: TRBJ1-1
V gene: TRBV7-2

CDR3 DNA: TGTGCCAGCTCACCGACGGACAGTTCCTACGAGCAGTACTTC
CDR3 protein: CASSPTDSSYEQYF
clone size: -
D gene: -
J gene: TRBJ2-7
V gene: TRBV18

CDR3 DNA: TGTGCCAGTAGCCAAACCCCCGGCAGGGTAGGCGGGGAGCTGTTTTTT
CDR3 protein: CASSQTPGRVGGELFF
clone size: -
D gene: -
J gene: TRBJ2-2
V gene: TRBV19

CDR3 DNA: TGCGCCAGCAGCTCAAGGACAGAGATGAACACTGAAGCTTTCTTT
CDR3 protein: CASSSRTEMNTEAFF
clone size: -
D gene: -
J gene: TRBJ1-1
V gene: TRBV5-1

CDR3 DNA: TGTGCCAGCAGTCGCAGGGACGGTGCCTACGAGCAGTACTTC
CDR3 protein: CASSRRDGAYEQYF
clone size: -
D gene: -
J gene: TRBJ2-7
V gene: TRBV6-5

CDR3 DNA: TGTGCCAGCAGCTTAAGGAGGAGAAGGGGTGAGCAGTTCTTC
CDR3 protein: CASSLRRRRGEQFF
clone size: -
D gene: -
J gene: TRBJ2-1
V gene: TRBV13

CDR3 DNA: TGCGCCAGCAGCTTGAGGTCTGACTCCTACAATGAGCAGTTCTTC
CDR3 protein: CASSLRSDSYNEQFF
clone size: -
D gene: -
J gene: TRBJ2-1
V gene: TRBV5-1

CDR3 DNA: TGTGCCAGCAGCCTGAGGACTAGCGGCCAAGAGCAGTTCTTC
CDR3 protein: CASSLRTSGQEQFF
clone size: -
D gene: TRBD2
J gene: TRBJ2-1
V gene: TRBV11-2